The 32 T cell receptor beta chains below were found in one sample sequenced in a study of blood T cell repertoires in COVID-19. TCRdb's copy holds only in-frame clones and misses some; the assay was immunoSEQ multiplex PCR. The sample shows tens of thousands of clones, roughly 87% of them seen only once. Input material: peripheral blood. Receptors were obtained from a woman aged 55 to 70 with COVID-19, enrolled during active disease.

This chain joins TRBV7-2 and TRBJ2-5; 12 positions match TRBD2. J lost 5 bases, V lost 5 bases, and 9 bases had no gene match. Looked up from germline, CDR1 is SGHTA and CDR2 is FQGNSA. The CDR3 has 16 amino acids. For the CDR3, the DNA is TGTGCCAGCAGCCGTTCCGGAACTAGCGGGAGGGAGACCCAGTACTTC. Protein product: CASSRSGTSGRETQYF.

This chain links TRBV7-2 with TRBJ2-7; 7 bases agree with TRBD2. The CDR3 runs 16 residues. CDR1 and CDR2 (germline): SGHTA, FQGNSA. V trimming: 1 base; J trimming: 0 bases; junction bases outside the gene matches: 6. The CDR3 DNA reads TGTGCCAGCAGCTTAGAAAGCGGGGCCAGCTCCTACGAGCAGTACTTC. Its protein is CASSLESGASSYEQYF.

The chain joins TRBV11-2 to TRBJ2-5; perhaps TRBD1 as D (5 bases). Germline V gives CDR1 SGHAT, CDR2 FQNNGV. The CDR3 is 13 residues long. With 3 bases removed from V and 2 bases from J, the gap between germline ends came to 7 bases. The CDR3: CASSFQGQETQYF. The CDR3 DNA is TGTGCCAGCAGCTTCCAGGGACAAGAGACCCAGTACTTC. The whole variable domain, remainder taken from reference TRBV11-2 and TRBJ2-5, is EAGVAQSPRYKIIEKRQSVAFWCNPISGHATLYWYQQILGQGPKLLIQFQNNGVVDDSQLPKDRFSAERLKGVDSTLKIQPAKLEDSAVYLCASSFQGQETQYFGPGTRLLVL.

J is TRBJ1-1 and V is TRBV27; TRBD1 is a possible D gene (5 bases). Germline values: CDR1 MNHEY, CDR2 SMNVEV (reference sequence). CDR3 length: 14 amino acids. The germline V and J ends were trimmed by 0 bases and 7 bases, with 12 bases remaining between them. CDR3 sequence: CASSLSPGEGEAFF. The CDR3 bases are TGTGCCAGCAGTTTATCGCCGGGGGAGGGTGAAGCTTTCTTT.

V gene TRBV5-1 combines with J gene TRBJ1-1, with D possibly matching TRBD1 (6 bases). CDR3 length equals 15 residues. The germline V gene has CDR1 SGHRS and CDR2 YFSETQ. With 4 bases removed from V and 3 bases from J, the gap between germline ends came to 16 bases. CDR3 sequence reads: CASSITGAGDTEAFF. DNA for the CDR3: TGCGCCAGCAGCATTACTGGGGCAGGGGACACTGAAGCTTTCTTT.

This clone was detected only a few times. The genes are TRBV5-1 and TRBJ1-4; 10 bases line up with TRBD1. Germline loops: CDR1 SGHRS, CDR2 YFSETQ. V trimming: 4 bases; J trimming: 5 bases; junction bases outside the gene matches: 5. The CDR3 has 15 residues. The CDR3 spells CASSQETGGNEKLFF. CDR3 nucleotides: TGCGCCAGCAGCCAGGAGACAGGGGGCAATGAAAAACTGTTTTTT. Variable domain in full (rest from reference TRBV5-1 and TRBJ1-4): KAGVTQTPRYLIKTRGQQVTLSCSPISGHRSVSWYQQTPGQGLQFLFEYFSETQRNKGNFPGRFSGRQFSNSRSEMNVSTLELGDSALYLCASSQETGGNEKLFFGSGTQLSVL.

The J gene is TRBJ2-5, the V gene TRBV11-2; TRBD2 aligns across 11 bases. The germline V gene has CDR1 SGHAT and CDR2 FQNNGV. This CDR3 has 14 residues. V lost 3 bases to trimming and J lost 5 bases; unmatched junction nucleotides: 2. The CDR3 sequence is CASSFSGGAETQYF. The CDR3 DNA reads TGTGCCAGCAGCTTTAGCGGGGGGGCTGAGACCCAGTACTTC.

J is TRBJ2-1 and V is TRBV15; no reliable D call. CDR1 and CDR2 (germline): LNHNV, YYDKDF (reference sequence). CDR3 length: 14 residues. Trimming took off 0 bases at V and 6 bases at J, with 9 bases between the two ends. CDR3 sequence: CATSRDPTGNEQFF. The CDR3 DNA follows: TGTGCCACCAGCAGAGATCCGACTGGCAATGAGCAGTTCTTC.

The rearrangement links TRBV7-9 to TRBJ2-2, with D perhaps matching TRBD1 (5 bases). This CDR3 contains 17 residues. Germline CDR1 SEHNR, CDR2 FQNEAQ (reference sequence). V was clipped by 6 bases and J by 1 base, with 18 bases between them. The CDR3 protein is CASSFGHLPVNTGELFF. The CDR3, as DNA: TGTGCCAGCAGTTTTGGACACTTACCTGTGAACACCGGGGAGCTGTTTTTT. The complete variable domain, with remaining parts taken from reference TRBV7-9 and TRBJ2-2, reads DTGVSQNPRHKITKRGQNVTFRCDPISEHNRLYWYRQTLGQGPEFLTYFQNEAQLEKSRLLSDRFSAERPKGSFSTLEIQRTEQGDSAMYLCASSFGHLPVNTGELFFGEGSRLTVL.

In its sample, this clone was seen a few times. This chain connects TRBV12-3 or TRBV12-4 to TRBJ1-1; D is undetermined. V lost 5 bases and J 4 bases, leaving 11 bases between the germline ends. The CDR3 has 13 amino acids. The CDR3 here is CASSPRRITEAFF. CDR3 bases: TGTGCCAGCAGTCCAAGGAGGATCACTGAAGCTTTCTTT.

The genes are TRBV24-1 and TRBJ2-3, with D possibly being TRBD2 (5 bases). V lost 8 bases to trimming and J lost 0 bases, with 14 bases between them. Germline CDR1 KGHDR, CDR2 SFDVKD. The CDR3 consists of 15 residues. The CDR3 DNA is TGTGCCACCAAGAAAAGCGGTTCTAGCACAGATACGCAGTATTTT. Encoded protein: CATKKSGSSTDTQYF.

The chain recombines TRBV28 with TRBJ1-2; 7 bases are a match to TRBD1. The CDR3 extends over 14 amino acids. After removal of 2 bases from V and 4 bases from J, the junction contained 4 bases not matched to a gene. The germline V gene has CDR1 MDHEN and CDR2 SYDVKM. As DNA, the CDR3 is TGTGCCAGCAGTTTAGGGGGACAGTCCTATGGCTACACCTTC. This sequence encodes CASSLGGQSYGYTF.

V usage is TRBV10-3 and J usage is TRBJ2-1; 8 positions agree with TRBD1. The germline V gene encodes CDR1 ENHRY and CDR2 SYGVKD. The ends lost 0 bases at V and 9 bases at J; junction bases unmatched: 7. The CDR3 length is 15 residues. The CDR3 loop reads CAISESNRGSSEQFF. CDR3 DNA: TGTGCCATCAGTGAGTCGAACAGGGGGTCTAGTGAGCAGTTCTTC.

The genes are TRBV12-3 or TRBV12-4 and TRBJ2-3; D ambiguous. V lost 3 bases and J lost 4, with 5 bases in between. The CDR3 loop spans 12 amino acids. The CDR3: CASSFRSDTQYF. CDR3 nucleotide sequence: TGTGCCAGCAGTTTCAGGTCAGATACGCAGTATTTT.

This clone was counted a single time. The rearrangement joins TRBV27 to TRBJ2-1, with 9 bases identical to TRBD2. Germline trimming cut 2 bases from V and 4 bases from J; bases unmatched to any gene: 3. Germline CDR1 and CDR2: MNHEY and SMNVEV (reference sequence). This CDR3 has 15 amino acids. CDR3 loop: CASSLGTSSYNEQFF. The DNA for the CDR3 is TGTGCCAGCAGTTTAGGGACTAGCAGTTACAATGAGCAGTTCTTC.

V and J are TRBV10-3 and TRBJ2-7, with TRBD1 matching over 7 bases. The CDR3 has 14 amino acids. Germline-derived CDR1 and CDR2 are ENHRY and SYGVKD. V shed 3 bases and J 2 bases; nucleotides not matched to a gene: 4. The CDR3 DNA is TGTGCCATCAGTGACCCTACAGGGGCCTACGAGCAGTACTTC. Amino acid sequence: CAISDPTGAYEQYF.

The chain combines TRBV2 with TRBJ2-3, with 7 bases that match TRBD2. The CDR3 runs to 16 residues. Germline values: CDR1 SNHLY, CDR2 FYNNEI. The trim removed 7 bases at V and 6 bases at J, leaving 16 bases unmatched. The CDR3 here is CASTPGLGRDADTQYF. DNA of the CDR3: TGTGCCAGCACACCCGGACTAGGGAGGGATGCGGATACGCAGTATTTT. The variable domain in full, with the rest retrieved from reference TRBV2 and TRBJ2-3, is EPEVTQTPSHQVTQMGQEVILRCVPISNHLYFYWYRQILGQKVEFLVSFYNNEISEKSEIFDDQFSVERPDGSNFTLKIRSTKLEDSAMYFCASTPGLGRDADTQYFGPGTRLTVL.

V usage is TRBV28 and J usage is TRBJ2-7; the match to TRBD1 covers 7 bases. CDR3 length: 13 amino acids. CDR1 is MDHEN and CDR2 is SYDVKM in the germline V gene. V shed 3 bases, J shed 6 bases, and the junction held 5 bases outside the gene matches. The CDR3 loop reads CASSFYAGGEQYF. CDR3 bases: TGTGCCAGCAGTTTCTATGCAGGGGGCGAGCAGTACTTC.

The chain carries TRBV5-5 and TRBJ2-6; perhaps TRBD1 as D (5 bases). The germline V and J ends were trimmed by 9 bases and 1 base, with 11 bases remaining between them. This CDR3 region has 14 residues. The germline gives CDR1 SGHKS, CDR2 YYEKEE (reference sequence). The CDR3 sequence: CATGQGSGANVLTF. The CDR3 DNA reads as TGTGCCACCGGCCAGGGATCTGGGGCCAACGTCCTGACTTTC.

This rearrangement joins TRBV25-1 to TRBJ2-1; the D gene is possibly TRBD1 (6 bases). The length of the CDR3 is 15 residues. From germline, CDR1 is MGHDK and CDR2 SYGVNS. The germline V and J ends were trimmed by 10 bases and 0 bases, with 16 bases remaining between them. Here the CDR3 reads CAIPRGSGSYNEQFF. The CDR3 nucleotides are TGTGCCATCCCTAGGGGGTCGGGCTCCTACAATGAGCAGTTCTTC.

The chain employs TRBV6-1 and TRBJ1-2, with 7 bases identical to TRBD1. The V and J ends lost 3 bases and 0 bases, in that order; junction bases with no gene match: 4. Looked up from germline, CDR1 is MNHNS and CDR2 is SASEGT. CDR3 length equals 15 residues. The CDR3 reads CASSEPGQPNYGYTF. The CDR3 DNA sequence: TGTGCCAGCAGTGAGCCGGGACAGCCTAACTATGGCTACACCTTC.

This clone was seen only once. The same CDR3 is also encoded by other DNA sequences in this sample. The chain recombines TRBV27 with TRBJ1-5; D is unresolved. V lost 3 bases and J lost 0, with 6 bases in between. This CDR3 has 14 residues. Germline V lookup: CDR1 MNHEY, CDR2 SMNVEV (reference sequence). The CDR3 protein is CASSLRYSNQPQHF. DNA for the CDR3: TGTGCCAGCAGTTTGAGGTATAGCAATCAGCCCCAGCATTTT.

The chain combines TRBV9 with TRBJ2-5; TRBD1 aligns across 8 bases. Trimming took 3 bases from V and 4 from J; bases not matched to a gene: 8. Germline CDR1 reads SGDLS; CDR2 reads YYNGEE. CDR3 length: 15 amino acids. The CDR3 coding sequence is TGTGCCAGCAGCGATCAGACAGGGGAACGAGAGACCCAGTACTTC. This sequence encodes CASSDQTGERETQYF.

The chain combines TRBV4-2 with TRBJ1-2, with D possibly matching TRBD1 (5 bases). This CDR3 is 15 amino acids long. Between the trimmed V and J ends, which lost 4 bases and 7 bases, there was a span of 19 bases. Per germline, CDR1 LGHNA and CDR2 YNFKEQ. CDR3 residues: CASSPLGQVVSGYTF. The CDR3 nucleotides read TGTGCCAGCAGCCCCCTGGGGCAGGTAGTAAGTGGCTACACCTTC.

This clone was seen just once. The V gene is TRBV7-2, the J gene TRBJ2-3, with D perhaps matching TRBD2 (6 bases). This CDR3 is built from 13 residues. V lost 6 bases and J 2 bases, leaving 9 bases between the germline ends. Per germline, CDR1 SGHTA and CDR2 FQGNSA. CDR3 protein: CASRVAVTDTQYF. The CDR3 bases are TGTGCCAGCAGGGTAGCGGTCACAGATACGCAGTATTTT.

Only one count was recorded for this clone. The V call is TRBV4-3, the J call TRBJ2-3; 9 bases are shared with TRBD2. The CDR3 contains 17 residues. The germline CDR1 and CDR2 sequences are LGHNA and YSLEER. Germline trimming cut 1 base from V and 1 base from J; bases unmatched to any gene: 6. This chain's CDR3 is CASSQGLIAGGTDTQYF. CDR3 in DNA: TGCGCCAGCAGCCAAGGGTTGATAGCGGGGGGCACAGATACGCAGTATTTT.

Here the CDR3 reads CASSRQGVSYNEQFF. DNA for the CDR3: TGTGCCAGTAGTCGACAGGGAGTCTCCTACAATGAGCAGTTCTTC. The rearrangement links TRBV19 to TRBJ2-1; 7 nucleotides agree with TRBD1. CDR3 length equals 15 residues. Germline values: CDR1 LNHDA, CDR2 SQIVND (reference sequence). Losses at the gene ends were 5 bases for V and 0 bases for J; bases not matched to a gene: 4.

V is TRBV5-1 and J is TRBJ2-1, with 14 bases aligning to TRBD2. The CDR3 is 15 amino acids. Germline V CDR1 and CDR2: SGHRS, YFSETQ. V lost 0 bases, J lost 9 bases, and 2 bases stayed unmatched. The CDR3 DNA sequence: TGCGCCAGCAGCTTGGTGGGACTAGCGGGAGTTGAGCAGTTCTTC. Translating gives CASSLVGLAGVEQFF.

CDR3 in amino acids: CASSYQGYEQYF. CDR3 bases: TGTGCCAGCAGCTATCAGGGGTACGAGCAGTACTTC. The V gene is TRBV5-6, the J gene TRBJ2-7, with D possibly being TRBD1 (6 bases). The V end was cut by 3 bases, the J end by 4 bases, with 8 bases between. The CDR3 runs 12 residues. CDR1 and CDR2 from the germline V gene are SGHDT and YYEEEE.

The chain joins TRBV5-4 to TRBJ2-7; 8 bases align to TRBD2. The germline V gene encodes CDR1 SGHNT and CDR2 YYREEE (reference sequence). The V and J ends lost 3 bases and 7 bases, in that order; junction bases with no gene match: 12. This CDR3 contains 15 residues. The chain's CDR3 is CASSSTSGLLGEQYF. CDR3 DNA: TGTGCCAGCAGCTCCACTAGCGGTCTCTTGGGAGAGCAGTACTTC.

V and J are TRBV28 and TRBJ1-5; no clear D gene. CDR1 is MDHEN, CDR2 SYDVKM, per germline. The CDR3 totals 14 residues. The V end lost 6 bases, the J end lost 2 bases, and 11 bases lay between the germline ends. The CDR3 loop is CASRLGGGNQPQHF. The CDR3 nucleotides read TGTGCCAGCAGGTTAGGAGGTGGCAATCAGCCCCAGCATTTT.

The DNA of the CDR3 is TGTGCCAGCAGCAATAGCGGGAGGCTAAACAATGAGCAGTTCTTC. Its translation: CASSNSGRLNNEQFF. V usage is TRBV9 and J usage is TRBJ2-1, with 10 bases that match TRBD2. The length of the CDR3 is 15 residues. In germline, CDR1 is SGDLS, CDR2 YYNGEE. Trimming at V came to 4 bases and at J to 5 bases, leaving 6 bases not matched to a gene.